The 18 T cell receptor beta chains below all came from one sample that was sequenced in a study of cytomegalovirus exposure and HLA in healthy donors. Primers included in the PCR were 60 Vbeta and 13 Jbeta primers. The repertoire was sequenced with immunoSEQ multiplex PCR; TCRdb's copy has only in-frame clones and lacks some. The sample shows about 270,000 clones, roughly two thirds of them seen only once. The sequenced sample was PBMCs. The source is a female donor in good health and CMV-seronegative.

The chain carries TRBV6-5 and TRBJ1-5; D call uncertain. V was trimmed by 2 bases and J by 3 bases, leaving 5 bases between them. The germline V gene has CDR1 MNHEY and CDR2 SVGAGI. The CDR3 runs 13 residues. CDR3 residues: CASSYGPNQPQHF. CDR3 nucleotides: TGTGCCAGCAGTTACGGGCCCAATCAGCCCCAGCATTTT.

The chain uses TRBV19 and TRBJ1-5, with D hard to call. The germline gives CDR1 LNHDA, CDR2 SQIVND (reference sequence). V dropped 5 bases and J dropped 0 bases, with 8 bases sitting between them. This CDR3 is 14 amino acids long. DNA for the CDR3: TGTGCCAGTAGTTGGGCAGATAGCAATCAGCCCCAGCATTTT. This gives the protein CASSWADSNQPQHF.

In DNA form, the CDR3 reads TGTGCCAGTGGACAGGAGATGAACACTGAAGCTTTCTTT. It is translated as CASGQEMNTEAFF. V and J are TRBV2 and TRBJ1-1, with TRBD1 identical over 7 bases. This CDR3 is built from 13 residues. The V segment lost 9 bases and the J segment 0 bases; nucleotides outside the gene matches: 4. Germline V gene lookup returns CDR1 SNHLY and CDR2 FYNNEI.

The genes are TRBV5-7 and TRBJ2-7; 9 nucleotides match TRBD1. TRBV5-7 carries the ORF label, with uncertain function. J gave up 6 bases and V 0 bases, and 7 bases lay outside the gene matches. The CDR3 runs to 15 residues. The CDR3 protein is CASSLARDREGEQYF. The CDR3, as DNA: TGTGCCAGCAGCTTGGCCCGGGACAGGGAAGGCGAGCAGTACTTC.

This clone was recorded a few times. CDR3 loop: CASSLFRRADTQYF. The DNA for the CDR3 is TGTGCCAGCAGTTTATTCCGGCGGGCAGATACGCAGTATTTT. The V and J genes are TRBV28 and TRBJ2-3, with D maybe TRBD2 (5 bases). CDR1 is MDHEN, CDR2 SYDVKM, per germline. There are 14 residues in the CDR3. Trimming removed 1 base at V and 4 bases at J, with 9 bases between.

This clone was observed a handful of times. The CDR3 spells CASSLDSSGNTIYF. As DNA, the CDR3 is TGTGCCAGCAGCCTAGACAGCTCTGGAAACACCATATATTTT. The gene calls are TRBV13 and TRBJ1-3, with a weak D call TRBD1 (5 bases). Per the germline V gene, CDR1 is PRHDT and CDR2 is FYEKMQ (reference sequence). The CDR3 covers 14 residues. V lost 5 bases and J lost 0, with 8 bases in between.

The chain carries TRBV18 and TRBJ2-5, with D tentatively TRBD2 (6 bases). Germline V CDR1 and CDR2: KGHSH, LQKENI. The CDR3 is made up of 16 amino acids. The V end lost 4 bases, the J end lost 0 bases, and 15 bases lay between the germline ends. The CDR3 sequence: CASSLLPGRYQETQYF. The CDR3 coding sequence is TGTGCCAGCTCACTTCTGCCAGGGAGGTACCAAGAGACCCAGTACTTC.

In its sample, this clone was seen a few times. The chain is built from TRBV15 and TRBJ1-3; D might be TRBD1 (5 bases). Germline CDR1 LNHNV, CDR2 YYDKDF (reference sequence). This CDR3 region has 14 residues. CDR3 sequence reads: CATGAGPSGNTIYF. The CDR3 DNA sequence: TGTGCTACCGGCGCAGGGCCCTCTGGAAACACCATATATTTT.

The chain combines TRBV7-8 with TRBJ2-3, with 11 bases matching TRBD2. Germline V gene data show CDR1 as SGHVS and CDR2 as FQNEAQ. J lost 1 base, V lost 5 bases, and 8 bases had no gene match. This CDR3 spans 17 amino acids. The CDR3 loop reads CASSAPSGRLGTDTQYF. The CDR3 DNA reads as TGTGCCAGCAGCGCTCCTAGCGGGAGGCTCGGCACAGATACGCAGTATTTT.

The CDR3 nucleotides read TGCGCCAGCAGTGAGTTCGGGGACAGGGACTACAATGAGCAGTTCTTC. Its translation is CASSEFGDRDYNEQFF. This chain uses TRBV10-1 with TRBJ2-1, with TRBD1 identical over 9 bases. V was clipped by 1 base and J by 3 bases; unmatched bases: 4. Germline V lookup: CDR1 WNHNN, CDR2 SYGVQD (reference sequence). This CDR3 spans 16 amino acids.

This chain uses TRBV18 with TRBJ2-7; 8 nucleotides align to TRBD2. V was clipped by 3 bases and J by 5 bases; unmatched bases: 6. The germline gives CDR1 KGHSH, CDR2 LQKENI. The CDR3 has 14 residues. The CDR3 DNA reads as TGTGCCAGCTCACCCCGGGAGGGAGGCCACGAGCAGTACTTC. This encodes CASSPREGGHEQYF. The variable domain in full, with the rest retrieved from reference TRBV18 and TRBJ2-7, is NAGVMQNPRHLVRRRGQEARLRCSPMKGHSHVYWYRQLPEEGLKFMVYLQKENIIDESGMPKERFSAEFPKEGPSILRIQQVVRGDSAAYFCASSPREGGHEQYFGPGTRLTVT.

The chain couples TRBV29-1 to TRBJ2-3; the D gene is possibly TRBD1 (5 bases). The CDR3 has 15 residues. V gave up 1 base and J gave up 5 bases, with 16 bases separating them. Germline CDR1 and CDR2: SQVTM and ANQGSEA. The CDR3 DNA reads as TGCAGCGTTGAAGGGGGCGATGGCGGCAGAGATACGCAGTATTTT. Translating gives CSVEGGDGGRDTQYF.

The V call is TRBV20-1, the J call TRBJ2-7, with 7 bases lining up with TRBD1. The germline V gene encodes CDR1 DFQATT and CDR2 SNEGSKA (reference sequence). This CDR3 is built from 11 residues. V dropped 3 bases and J dropped 6; count of bases not matched to a gene: 2. CDR3 region: CSARRGPEQYF. In DNA, the CDR3 is TGCAGTGCTAGGAGGGGGCCCGAGCAGTACTTC.

The chain recombines TRBV6-5 with TRBJ1-5, with D possibly being TRBD1 (6 bases). Germline CDR1 reads MNHEY; CDR2 reads SVGAGI. V lost 5 bases and J 7 bases, leaving 9 bases between the germline ends. The CDR3 runs 12 residues. DNA for the CDR3: TGTGCCAGCAGTACGAGGGGGCAGCCCCAGCATTTT. This gives the protein CASSTRGQPQHF.

This clone came up a few times. The J gene is TRBJ2-3, the V gene TRBV5-1; 7 nucleotides align to TRBD1. The J segment lost 4 bases and the V segment lost 7 bases, leaving 12 bases of the junction unmatched. The CDR3 sequence is 15 residues long. Germline V gene data show CDR1 as SGHRS and CDR2 as YFSETQ. CDR3: CASAKQGNYPDTQYF. The CDR3 DNA sequence: TGCGCCAGCGCCAAACAGGGGAATTACCCAGATACGCAGTATTTT.

This clone was observed once. This chain connects TRBV6-1 to TRBJ2-7; 8 bases map to TRBD1. CDR1 and CDR2 from the germline V gene are MNHNS and SASEGT. The CDR3 is made up of 14 amino acids. V was pared by 5 bases and J by 5 bases, with 8 bases of the junction left unmatched. Here the CDR3 reads CASSTDREPHEQYF. CDR3 DNA sequence: TGTGCCAGCAGTACGGACAGGGAGCCCCACGAGCAGTACTTC.

The chain carries TRBV6-5 and TRBJ2-1, with D tentatively TRBD1 (6 bases). Looked up from germline, CDR1 is MNHEY and CDR2 is SVGAGI. The V gene lost 6 bases and the J gene lost 4 bases, with 16 bases spanning the gap. This CDR3 has 15 amino acids. CDR3 in DNA: TGTGCCAGCAGCCGCGACAGGAGAGGGTACAATGAGCAGTTCTTC. Translated, it gives CASSRDRRGYNEQFF.

A note on this clone: At the DNA level, this CDR3 is encoded by other sequences in the same sample as well. CDR3 protein: CAISESDRLNTEAFF. Here the CDR3 DNA reads TGTGCCATCAGTGAGTCGGACAGGTTAAACACTGAAGCTTTCTTT. This sequence joins TRBV10-3 and TRBJ1-1, with 7 bases identical to TRBD1. Germline CDR1 is ENHRY and CDR2 is SYGVKD. CDR3 length: 15 residues. V gave up 0 bases and J gave up 2 bases; unmatched junction bases: 3.